This record looks at one TCR beta chain sequence and its context. The sample comes from a study of T cells in Graves' hyperthyroidism and ophthalmopathy. Researchers took RNA transcripts and amplified the TCR beta CDR3 regions from them. Carried out on the TCR CDR3, a first-round RT-PCR used the HTBI primer set. Each CDR3 protein is one row after TCRdb ran MiXCR on the multiplex PCR reads. The sample comprises some 350,000 distinct CDR3 sequences, around a sixth of which are singletons, and 25% to 35% rests with the top ten. The CDR3 spans 16 residues. Trimming at V came to 5 bases and at J to 0 bases, leaving 6 bases not matched to a gene. CDR1 and CDR2 (germline): GTSNPN, SVGIG (reference sequence).

The rearrangement links TRBV30 to TRBJ1-4; 10 nucleotides line up with TRBD1. The TCR sequence derives from a woman aged 18-29 years with Graves' hyperthyroidism that later progressed to Graves' ophthalmopathy. Specimen: blood. In nucleotides, the CDR3 is TGTGCCTGGCCCCGGGACAGGGGTCCAACTAATGAAAAACTGTTTTTT. Its protein is CAWPRDRGPTNEKLFF.